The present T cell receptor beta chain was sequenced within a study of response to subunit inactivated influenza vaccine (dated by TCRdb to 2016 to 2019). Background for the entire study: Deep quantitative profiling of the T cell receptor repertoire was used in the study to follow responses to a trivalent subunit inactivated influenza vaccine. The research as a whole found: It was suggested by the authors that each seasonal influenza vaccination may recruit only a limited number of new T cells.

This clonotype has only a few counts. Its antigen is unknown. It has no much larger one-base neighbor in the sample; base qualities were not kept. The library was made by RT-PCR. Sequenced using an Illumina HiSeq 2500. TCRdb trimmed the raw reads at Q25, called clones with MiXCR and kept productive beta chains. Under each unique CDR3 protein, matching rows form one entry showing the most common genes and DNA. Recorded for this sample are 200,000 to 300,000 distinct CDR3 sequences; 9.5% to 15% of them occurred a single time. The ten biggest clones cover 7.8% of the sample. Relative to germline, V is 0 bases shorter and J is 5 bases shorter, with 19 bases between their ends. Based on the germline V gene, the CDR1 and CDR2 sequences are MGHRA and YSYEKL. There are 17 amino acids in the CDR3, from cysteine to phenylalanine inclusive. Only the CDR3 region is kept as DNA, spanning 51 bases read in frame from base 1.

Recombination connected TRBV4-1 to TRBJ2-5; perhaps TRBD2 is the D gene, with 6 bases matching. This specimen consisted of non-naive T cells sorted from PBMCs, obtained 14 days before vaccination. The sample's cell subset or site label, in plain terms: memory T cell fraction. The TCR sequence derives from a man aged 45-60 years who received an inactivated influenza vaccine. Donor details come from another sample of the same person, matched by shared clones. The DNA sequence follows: TGCGCCAGCAGCCAAGATCTGGGGGAGGCAAAGGAGGAGACCCAGTACTTC. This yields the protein CASSQDLGEAKEETQYF.